One sample yielded the 17 T cell receptor beta chains listed below, sequenced in a study of T-cell memory formation after mild COVID-19. TCRdb used MiXCR to reprocess the 5' RACE reads, holding one entry per CDR3 protein. Among a few hundred thousand distinct CDR3 sequences, approximately 27% were seen once, and the ten largest hold about 13%. Sequenced sample: PBMCs or a T cell subset sorted from them (not recorded which). The source is an adult woman who had mild COVID-19 (a few samples of this study predate the infection). Cell type and time point are not known.

This chain uses TRBV18 with TRBJ1-2, with D maybe TRBD1 (5 bases). Germline CDR1 reads KGHSH; CDR2 reads LQKENI. The CDR3 sequence is 15 residues long. Deletions cut 0 bases from V and 4 bases from J, with 12 bases between. The CDR3 protein is CASSPPTDSPYGYTF. In DNA form, the CDR3 reads TGTGCCAGCTCACCACCGACCGACAGTCCCTATGGCTACACCTTC.

CDR3 sequence reads: CSARLRGETQYF. CDR3 bases: TGCAGTGCTAGACTAAGGGGAGAGACCCAGTACTTC. The V call is TRBV20-1, the J call TRBJ2-5, with a possible D match to TRBD1 (5 bases). Germline V lookup: CDR1 DFQATT, CDR2 SNEGSKA (reference sequence). The CDR3 covers 12 residues. V lost 2 bases, J lost 4 bases, and 8 bases lay in between.

This clonotype was picked up a small number of times. The chain carries TRBV3-1 and TRBJ2-5, with 9 nucleotides matching TRBD1. V was pared by 1 base and J by 2 bases, with 2 bases of the junction left unmatched. CDR1 LGHDT and CDR2 YNNKEL come from the germline V gene (reference sequence). This CDR3 contains 15 residues. The CDR3 protein is CASSQGDREQETQYF. In nucleotides, the CDR3 is TGTGCCAGCAGCCAAGGGGACAGGGAGCAAGAGACCCAGTACTTC.

This clonotype has more than one count but fewer than ten. Relative to the germline gene, one junction end is altered; a read error may explain this. The chain couples TRBV7-7 to TRBJ2-5; tentatively, D is TRBD2 (6 bases). Germline lookup yields CDR1 SSHAT and CDR2 FNYEAQ (reference sequence). CDR3 length: 13 amino acids. The CDR3 loop is CASSRVGRETQYF. The CDR3, as DNA: TGTGCTAGCAGCCGAGTAGGGAGGGAGACCCAGTACTTC.

J is TRBJ2-7 and V is TRBV20-1; the match to TRBD2 covers 12 bases. Germline CDR1 reads DFQATT; CDR2 reads SNEGSKA (reference sequence). This CDR3 comprises 15 residues. Unmatched junction bases numbered 2, after V lost 2 bases and J lost 0 bases. CDR3 bases: TGCAGTGCTAGACGGACTAGCGGGATCTCCTACGAGCAGTACTTC. Translated, it gives CSARRTSGISYEQYF.

The rearrangement uses TRBV18 and TRBJ2-1; D possibly corresponds to TRBD1 (6 bases). CDR1 is KGHSH and CDR2 is LQKENI in the germline V gene. CDR3 length: 14 amino acids. V was clipped by 5 bases and J by 8 bases, with 16 bases between them. Here the CDR3 reads CASSSQRGSYEQFF. The CDR3 nucleotides are TGTGCCAGCTCATCTCAGAGGGGGAGCTATGAGCAGTTCTTC.

This clonotype was recorded many times. The chain has TRBV7-3 and TRBJ2-1; TRBD2 aligns across 9 bases. This CDR3 has 12 amino acids. The ends lost 5 bases at V and 14 bases at J; junction bases unmatched: 7. Germline loops: CDR1 SGHTA, CDR2 FQGTGA. The CDR3 bases are TGTGCCAGCAGCACCCAGCGGGGGGTGAAGTTCTTC. This gives the protein CASSTQRGVKFF.

V gene TRBV16 combines with J gene TRBJ2-5; 8 bases line up with TRBD2. Germline values: CDR1 KGHSY, CDR2 FQNENV. CDR3 length: 16 residues. J was trimmed by 5 bases and V by 1 base; bases with no gene match: 9. The CDR3 DNA sequence: TGTGCCAGCAGCCAATTGGCGGGAGGACGGGGTGAGACCCAGTACTTC. Its translation: CASSQLAGGRGETQYF.

The V and J genes are TRBV9 and TRBJ2-2, with D perhaps TRBD1 (5 bases). Germline values: CDR1 SGDLS, CDR2 YYNGEE. Trimming left V 3 bases short and J 4 bases short, with 7 bases between. This CDR3 has 13 residues. CDR3 in amino acids: CASSEQVTGELFF. CDR3 nucleotides: TGTGCCAGCAGCGAACAGGTCACCGGGGAGCTGTTTTTT.

This CDR3 is CASSLSAGGGDNEQFF. The CDR3 bases are TGTGCCAGCAGCTTGTCGGCCGGCGGGGGAGACAATGAGCAGTTCTTC. The genes are TRBV7-9 and TRBJ2-1; TRBD2 matches 7 bases. Germline trimming cut 3 bases from V and 5 bases from J; bases unmatched to any gene: 10. Per the germline V gene, CDR1 is SEHNR and CDR2 is FQNEAQ (reference sequence). This CDR3 is built from 16 residues.

The chain carries TRBV7-2 and TRBJ2-3, with D maybe TRBD2 (6 bases). The V and J ends lost 5 bases and 1 base respectively, with 16 bases between them. Germline V lookup: CDR1 SGHTA, CDR2 FQGNSA. The CDR3 is 16 amino acids. CDR3 sequence reads: CASSHNGLSGTDTQYF. The CDR3 region has the DNA TGTGCCAGCAGCCATAACGGACTAAGCGGCACAGATACGCAGTATTTT.

V gene TRBV29-1 combines with J gene TRBJ1-1; D is unresolved. Trimming cost V 1 base and J 1 base, with 10 bases left between them. Germline CDR1 SQVTM, CDR2 ANQGSEA. CDR3 length: 14 amino acids. CDR3 sequence reads: CSVEGGTENTEAFF. In DNA, the CDR3 is TGCAGCGTTGAAGGAGGTACAGAGAACACTGAAGCTTTCTTT.

The chain employs TRBV19 and TRBJ1-4; no firm D call. Germline-derived CDR1 and CDR2 are LNHDA and SQIVND (reference sequence). The CDR3 covers 13 residues. Between the trimmed V and J ends, which lost 1 base and 6 bases, there was a span of 6 bases. The DNA of the CDR3 is TGTGCCAGTAGTATAGGGCTTTATGAAAAACTGTTTTTT. Its translation: CASSIGLYEKLFF.

The DNA for the CDR3 is TGTGCCAGCAGTGAGGAGGGTACGCAGTATTTT. Translated: CASSEEGTQYF. This rearrangement joins TRBV2 to TRBJ2-3; D may be TRBD2 (6 bases). Germline V gene sequence: CDR1 SNHLY, CDR2 FYNNEI. The CDR3 is 11 residues long. Trimming left V 3 bases short and J 8 bases short, with 6 bases between.

The rearrangement joins TRBV20-1 to TRBJ1-5; no clear D. The V end was cut by 1 base, the J end by 4 bases, with 8 bases between. The length of the CDR3 is 13 residues. Germline CDR1 is DFQATT and CDR2 is SNEGSKA (reference sequence). The DNA for the CDR3 is TGCAGTGCTAGAGGGGTTGATAATCAGCCCCAGCATTTT. Amino acids: CSARGVDNQPQHF.

This clonotype has at least ten counts. The CDR3 loop is CASSPFGRGRTGANVLTF. The CDR3, as DNA: TGTGCCAGCAGCCCCTTTGGCAGGGGGCGGACTGGGGCCAACGTCCTGACTTTC. The chain combines TRBV3-1 with TRBJ2-6, with 8 bases fitting TRBD1. The J segment lost 2 bases and the V segment lost 4 bases, leaving 10 bases of the junction unmatched. The CDR3 contains 18 residues. The V gene's germline CDR1 is LGHDT and CDR2 YNNKEL (reference sequence).

V gene TRBV6-2 or TRBV6-3 combines with J gene TRBJ1-2, with D uncertain. Trimming removed 7 bases at V and 2 bases at J, with 11 bases between. This CDR3 region has 13 residues. Germline V gene sequence: CDR1 MNHEY, CDR2 SVGEGT. In DNA form, the CDR3 reads TGTGCCAGCAAGGGTCAGAACAACTATGGCTACACCTTC. Its protein is CASKGQNNYGYTF.